The next 32 T cell receptor beta chains were all read from a single sample in a study of Ad26.COV2.S vaccination and SARS-CoV-2 variants. The protocol was immunoSEQ multiplex PCR, while the TCRdb copy is restricted to in-frame clones and leaves out a portion. The sample lists 300,000 to 350,000 clones; 75% to 90% were seen once. Treatment specified: roughly 20 received Ad26.COV2.S at low or high dose, single or two shots; about 5 received placebo; per-sample allocation not given. The samples were gathered on day 63 after the first injection of vaccine or placebo. The material was peripheral blood, obtained in a trial of Ad26.COV2.S vaccine versus placebo. The source is a person between 18 and 60 years old who received the Ad26.COV2.S COVID-19 vaccine or a placebo.

The chain links TRBV5-7 to TRBJ1-1; 8 bases fit TRBD1. TRBV5-7 is flagged as an ORF with uncertain function. The V gene end was trimmed by 3 bases and the J gene end by 6 bases; junction bases not matched to a gene: 10. The CDR3 runs to 15 residues. The CDR3 sequence: CASSSTRTGWSEAFF. In DNA form, the CDR3 reads TGTGCCAGCAGCTCCACCAGGACAGGGTGGTCTGAAGCTTTCTTT.

The J gene is TRBJ1-3, the V gene TRBV7-9; D perhaps matches TRBD1 (6 bases). CDR3 length: 15 residues. Germline-derived CDR1 and CDR2 are SEHNR and FQNEAQ (reference sequence). Trimming stripped 3 bases from V and 2 bases from J, with 11 bases between. CDR3 bases: TGTGCCAGCAGCTTTCTTTCAGGGGCTGGAAACACCATATATTTT. Encoded protein: CASSFLSGAGNTIYF.

The chain recombines TRBV27 with TRBJ2-3; maybe TRBD2 (5 bases). Germline CDR1 and CDR2: MNHEY and SMNVEV (reference sequence). V was clipped by 6 bases and J by 1 base, with 11 bases between them. CDR3 length: 14 residues. The CDR3 spells CASSRGWGTDTQYF. CDR3 nucleotides: TGTGCCAGCAGCCGGGGATGGGGCACAGATACGCAGTATTTT.

V and J are TRBV19 and TRBJ1-2; TRBD1 is a possible D gene (5 bases). V was shortened by 3 bases and J by 4 bases, with 15 bases between the two germline ends. The CDR3 loop spans 15 amino acids. Germline CDR1 and CDR2: LNHDA and SQIVND (reference sequence). This CDR3 is CASSIPGRVRYGYTF. The CDR3 nucleotides are TGTGCCAGTAGTATCCCCGGCAGGGTTCGCTATGGCTACACCTTC.

V gene TRBV7-2 combines with J gene TRBJ1-3; D is unclear. V was shortened by 2 bases and J by 4 bases, with 12 bases between the two germline ends. Germline V gene lookup returns CDR1 SGHTA and CDR2 FQGNSA. The CDR3 sequence is 15 residues long. The CDR3 sequence: CASSLWSARGNTIYF. The CDR3 DNA follows: TGTGCCAGCAGCTTATGGTCAGCGCGAGGAAACACCATATATTTT.

The chain uses TRBV19 and TRBJ2-1; tentative D call: TRBD1 (5 bases). V lost 8 bases and J 10 bases, leaving 15 bases between the germline ends. There are 12 residues in the CDR3. Germline CDR1 LNHDA, CDR2 SQIVND (reference sequence). The CDR3 spells CASAAYNREQFF. The DNA for the CDR3 is TGTGCCAGTGCGGCGTACAACAGGGAGCAGTTCTTC.

The V gene is TRBV4-1, the J gene TRBJ1-2; 7 positions agree with TRBD1. The germline CDR1 and CDR2 sequences are MGHRA and YSYEKL. The CDR3 loop spans 17 amino acids. With 0 bases clipped from V and 4 bases from J, the junction kept 11 bases outside the gene matches. The CDR3 DNA reads TGCGCCAGCAGCCAAGAAAGGCATGACAGGGAAAGCTATGGCTACACCTTC. It codes for CASSQERHDRESYGYTF.

This chain links TRBV7-3 with TRBJ2-3, with 9 bases aligning to TRBD2. V gave up 5 bases and J gave up 4 bases; unmatched junction bases: 16. Germline lookup yields CDR1 SGHTA and CDR2 FQGTGA. The CDR3 runs to 18 residues. The CDR3 protein is CASSRRAGGPLNSDTQYF. DNA for the CDR3: TGTGCCAGCAGCCGAAGGGCGGGAGGGCCGCTAAATTCAGATACGCAGTATTTT.

V usage is TRBV25-1 and J usage is TRBJ2-1; 8 bases map to TRBD2. V lost 3 bases, J lost 0 bases, and 4 bases stayed unmatched. Germline V gene lookup returns CDR1 MGHDK and CDR2 SYGVNS. The CDR3 spans 16 residues. The CDR3 sequence is CASSEAGGTSYNEQFF. The CDR3 DNA reads as TGTGCCAGCAGTGAGGCGGGAGGCACCTCCTACAATGAGCAGTTCTTC.

The chain recombines TRBV3-1 (or the pseudogene TRBV3-2) with TRBJ2-5; D uncertain. This CDR3 contains 13 residues. The germline V and J ends were trimmed by 0 bases and 7 bases, with 9 bases remaining between them. Per the germline V gene, CDR1 is LGHDT and CDR2 is YNNKEL (reference sequence). The CDR3 bases are TGTGCCAGCAGCCAAGAGGCCCCAACGACCCAGTACTTC. As protein: CASSQEAPTTQYF.

This rearrangement joins TRBV7-2 to TRBJ1-6; D might be TRBD1 (5 bases). The CDR3 sequence is 18 residues long. V lost 1 base and J lost 0, with 13 bases in between. CDR1 is SGHTA, CDR2 FQGNSA, per germline. DNA for the CDR3: TGTGCCAGCAGCTTAGATTTTGGGGGAAGCTCCTATAATTCACCCCTCCACTTT. Translating gives CASSLDFGGSSYNSPLHF.

This sequence joins TRBV9 and TRBJ1-1, with D hard to call. This CDR3 spans 15 amino acids. The V gene's germline CDR1 is SGDLS and CDR2 YYNGEE. V lost 3 bases, J lost 4 bases, and 16 bases lay in between. CDR3 bases: TGTGCCAGCAGCGATAGCCCCCAGTTGGTCACTGAAGCTTTCTTT. Translation gives CASSDSPQLVTEAFF. The variable domain in full, completed from reference TRBV9 and TRBJ1-1, reads DSGVTQTPKHLITATGQRVTLRCSPRSGDLSVYWYQQSLDQGLQFLIQYYNGEERAKGNILERFSAQQFPDLHSELNLSSLELGDSALYFCASSDSPQLVTEAFFGQGTRLTVV.

This chain joins TRBV5-1 and TRBJ2-7; possible D gene TRBD1, 6 bases. Looked up from germline, CDR1 is SGHRS and CDR2 is YFSETQ. The length of the CDR3 is 15 residues. V lost 4 bases and J 3 bases, leaving 17 bases between the germline ends. CDR3 loop: CASSPLVGAGYEQYF. In DNA form, the CDR3 reads TGCGCCAGCAGCCCGTTAGTGGGGGCCGGCTACGAGCAGTACTTC.

The J gene is TRBJ2-7, the V gene TRBV6-5, with 10 positions matching TRBD1. The length of the CDR3 is 14 residues. The germline V gene encodes CDR1 MNHEY and CDR2 SVGAGI. Losses at the gene ends were 8 bases for V and 6 bases for J; bases not matched to a gene: 10. CDR3 amino acids: CASGGTGASGEQYF. For the CDR3, the DNA is TGTGCCAGCGGGGGGACAGGGGCCTCAGGCGAGCAGTACTTC.

The chain combines TRBV11-3 with TRBJ2-1; D remains ambiguous. Germline CDR1 SGHNT, CDR2 YENEEA. Trimming took off 0 bases at V and 0 bases at J, with 9 bases between the two ends. The length of the CDR3 is 16 residues. CDR3 sequence: CASSLDMDSSYNEQFF. In DNA, the CDR3 is TGTGCCAGCAGCTTAGATATGGATAGCTCCTACAATGAGCAGTTCTTC.

The chain is built from TRBV5-1 and TRBJ1-1; D unclear. Germline loops: CDR1 SGHRS, CDR2 YFSETQ. V was shortened by 0 bases and J by 5 bases, with 8 bases between the two germline ends. The CDR3 has 13 amino acids. The CDR3 bases are TGCGCCAGCAGCTTGGAGATACGGACTGAAGCTTTCTTT. It specifies CASSLEIRTEAFF.

There are a few counts of this clone. The chain uses TRBV6-5 and TRBJ1-2, with D maybe TRBD1 (6 bases). The CDR3 totals 14 residues. Trimming cost V 1 base and J 4 bases, with 10 bases left between them. Looked up from germline, CDR1 is MNHEY and CDR2 is SVGAGI. CDR3 protein: CASSYLGASYGYTF. For the CDR3, the DNA is TGTGCCAGCAGTTACTTGGGGGCCAGCTATGGCTACACCTTC.

The rearrangement links TRBV28 to TRBJ1-1; possible D gene TRBD1, 5 bases. This CDR3 contains 14 residues. V lost 6 bases, J lost 3 bases, and 14 bases lay in between. Per germline, CDR1 MDHEN and CDR2 SYDVKM. The CDR3 reads CASRFRVEYTEAFF. Written as DNA, the CDR3 is TGTGCCAGCAGGTTCAGGGTGGAGTACACTGAAGCTTTCTTT.

The V and J genes are TRBV5-1 and TRBJ2-3; D unresolved. Trimming cost V 2 bases and J 2 bases, with 9 bases left between them. The CDR3 length is 14 residues. Per germline, CDR1 SGHRS and CDR2 YFSETQ. The CDR3 nucleotides read TGCGCCAGCAGCTTCAGTGCCTCCACAGATACGCAGTATTTT. Protein: CASSFSASTDTQYF.

Remarks on this clone: Germline is not matched at one junction end, which may reflect a read error. V and J are TRBV19 and TRBJ2-1; 9 positions match TRBD2. This CDR3 has 16 amino acids. Germline V lookup: CDR1 LNHDA, CDR2 SQIVND (reference sequence). The CDR3 is CASRAPGLASHNEQFF. The CDR3 nucleotides read TGTGCCAGTAGGGCCCCGGGACTAGCCTCCCACAATGAGCAGTTCTTC.

This chain joins TRBV7-6 and TRBJ2-3, with 7 nucleotides matching TRBD1. After removal of 4 bases from V and 2 bases from J, the junction contained 9 bases not matched to a gene. CDR3 length: 16 amino acids. Germline V lookup: CDR1 SGHVS, CDR2 FNYEAQ. CDR3 sequence: CASSSTDRAYTDTQYF. The CDR3 nucleotides read TGTGCCAGCAGCTCAACCGACAGGGCTTACACAGATACGCAGTATTTT.

The V call is TRBV5-1, the J call TRBJ2-3, with TRBD2 matching 8 bases. The V gene's germline CDR1 is SGHRS and CDR2 YFSETQ. The CDR3 contains 14 residues. V trimming: 6 bases; J trimming: 4 bases; junction bases outside the gene matches: 7. The CDR3 nucleotides are TGCGCCAGCACTGGGACTAGTGGGTCAGATACGCAGTATTTT. Translation: CASTGTSGSDTQYF.

V and J are TRBV23-1 and TRBJ1-1; D is perhaps TRBD1 (5 bases). TRBV23-1 is known as an ORF, though its function is uncertain. Trimming stripped 0 bases from V and 0 bases from J, with 14 bases between. The CDR3 spans 17 residues. The CDR3 coding sequence is TGCGCCAGCAGTCAATCCGGCAGGGCGCGACTGAACACTGAAGCTTTCTTT. Protein: CASSQSGRARLNTEAFF.

The chain combines TRBV25-1 with TRBJ1-3; possible D gene TRBD1, 5 bases. Germline CDR1 is MGHDK and CDR2 is SYGVNS. The CDR3 has 17 amino acids. V was pared by 11 bases and J by 4 bases, with 27 bases between. CDR3 region: CACSQGRLSPGGNTIYF. CDR3 DNA: TGTGCCTGCTCCCAGGGCCGCCTATCACCCGGGGGAAACACCATATATTTT. Together with reference TRBV25-1 and TRBJ1-3, the CDR3 gives the full variable domain: EADIYQTPRYLVIGTGKKITLECSQTMGHDKMYWYQQDPGMELHLIHYSYGVNSTEKGDLSSESTVSRIRTEHFPLTLESARPSHTSQYLCACSQGRLSPGGNTIYFGEGSWLTVV.

The chain has TRBV19 and TRBJ1-6; D is undetermined. Germline V gene sequence: CDR1 LNHDA, CDR2 SQIVND (reference sequence). V lost 4 bases to trimming and J lost 0 bases, with 10 bases between them. The CDR3 extends over 16 amino acids. The CDR3 sequence: CASSTPRSSYNSPLHF. The DNA for the CDR3 is TGTGCCAGTAGTACTCCTAGGAGCTCCTATAATTCACCCCTCCACTTT.

The gene calls are TRBV9 and TRBJ1-1; no definite D call. V dropped 0 bases and J dropped 1 base, with 7 bases sitting between them. The CDR3 spans 14 residues. Germline assignment: CDR1 SGDLS and CDR2 YYNGEE. The chain's CDR3 is CASSVGSGNTEAFF. The CDR3 DNA reads as TGTGCCAGCAGCGTAGGATCGGGGAACACTGAAGCTTTCTTT.

The V call is TRBV6-2 or TRBV6-3, the J call TRBJ1-5; 7 nucleotides align to TRBD1. V lost 7 bases to trimming and J lost 0 bases; unmatched junction nucleotides: 6. The CDR3 contains 15 residues. The V gene's germline CDR1 is MNHEY and CDR2 SVGEGT. This chain's CDR3 is CASTPGTVSNQPQHF. The CDR3, as DNA: TGTGCCAGCACCCCCGGGACAGTTAGCAATCAGCCCCAGCATTTT.

This chain joins TRBV4-2 and TRBJ1-4; weak D call: TRBD1 (5 bases). Germline CDR1 LGHNA, CDR2 YNFKEQ. V shed 1 base and J shed 8 bases, with 11 bases lying between them. CDR3 length equals 14 residues. The CDR3 DNA is TGTGCCAGCAGCCAAGGGGGCGCGGAGGAAAAACTGTTTTTT. Protein: CASSQGGAEEKLFF.

This rearrangement joins TRBV4-2 to TRBJ2-3, with D uncertain. Trimming cost V 3 bases and J 0 bases, with 13 bases left between them. The CDR3 spans 16 residues. The V gene's germline CDR1 is LGHNA and CDR2 YNFKEQ. DNA for the CDR3: TGTGCCAGCAGCCATGGCGGTGGTGGCAGCACAGATACGCAGTATTTT. This gives the protein CASSHGGGGSTDTQYF.

This clone was found once. CDR3 loop: CAWAGTSGYSSYNEQFF. CDR3 DNA sequence: TGTGCCTGGGCTGGGACTAGCGGTTACAGCTCCTACAATGAGCAGTTCTTC. This chain links TRBV30 with TRBJ2-1; 11 bases map to TRBD2. In germline, CDR1 is GTSNPN, CDR2 SVGIG (reference sequence). The CDR3 totals 17 residues. The V segment lost 5 bases and the J segment 0 bases; nucleotides outside the gene matches: 9.

This clone was seen once. This chain uses TRBV30 with TRBJ2-7; maybe TRBD1 (6 bases). V was trimmed by 4 bases and J by 5 bases, leaving 9 bases between them. There are 11 residues in the CDR3. Per germline, CDR1 GTSNPN and CDR2 SVGIG (reference sequence). For the CDR3, the DNA is TGTGCCTGGAAAGGGGGAGACGAGCAGTACGTC. The encoded protein is CAWKGGDEQYV.

This chain joins TRBV6-5 and TRBJ1-2; D perhaps matches TRBD1 (5 bases). The CDR3 has 14 residues. From germline, CDR1 is MNHEY and CDR2 SVGAGI. V lost 4 bases and J 4 bases, leaving 13 bases between the germline ends. The CDR3 loop is CASSFARRGYGYTF. CDR3 coding DNA: TGTGCCAGCAGTTTTGCAAGAAGGGGCTATGGCTACACCTTC.